This TCR beta chain originates from a study of blood T cell repertoires in COVID-19. Study information: The United States, Italy and Spain supplied acute and convalescent COVID-19 samples. From T cells, B-cell-depleted T cells, or PBMCs came the material, which was cDNA or gDNA.

Data came from immunoSEQ multiplex PCR; TCRdb stores just in-frame clones and leaves some out. The table records some 150,000 clones, around 76% of them present only once. The CDR3 consists of 17 residues. Germline CDR1 and CDR2: SGHVS and FNYEAQ. With 5 bases clipped from V and 1 base from J, the junction kept 14 bases outside the gene matches. This TCR was recovered from a woman aged 70-85 years with acute or convalescent COVID-19. Specimen: peripheral blood. V gene TRBV7-6 combines with J gene TRBJ2-7, with 7 bases lining up with TRBD1. The CDR3 here is CASSPAQGKRTSYEQYF. CDR3 DNA sequence: TGTGCCAGCAGCCCCGCACAGGGGAAGCGGACATCCTACGAGCAGTACTTC.